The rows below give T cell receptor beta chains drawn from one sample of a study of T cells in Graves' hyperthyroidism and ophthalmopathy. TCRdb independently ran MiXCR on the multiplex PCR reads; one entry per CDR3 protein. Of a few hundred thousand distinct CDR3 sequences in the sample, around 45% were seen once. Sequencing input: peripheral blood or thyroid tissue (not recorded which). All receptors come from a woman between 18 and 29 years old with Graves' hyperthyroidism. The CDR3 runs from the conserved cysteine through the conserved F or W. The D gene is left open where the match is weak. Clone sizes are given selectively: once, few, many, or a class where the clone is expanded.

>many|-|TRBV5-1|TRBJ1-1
CASTSWGATEAFF
TGCGCCAGCACCAGTTGGGGGGCCACTGAAGCTTTCTTT
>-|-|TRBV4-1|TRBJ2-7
CASSQGQGSEQYF
TGCGCCAGCAGCCAAGGGCAGGGTTCCGAGCAGTACTTC
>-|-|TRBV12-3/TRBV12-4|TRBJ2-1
CASSYRLLREQFF
TGTGCCAGCAGTTACCGACTTCTTAGGGAGCAGTTCTTC
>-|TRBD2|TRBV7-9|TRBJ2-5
CASRLLAGLVFRQETQYF
TGTGCCAGCAGGCTACTAGCGGGTTTAGTTTTCAGGCAAGAGACCCAGTACTTC
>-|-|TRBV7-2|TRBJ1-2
CASSLAFTGGDYGYTF
TGTGCCAGCAGCTTAGCGTTTACCGGCGGGGACTATGGCTACACCTTC
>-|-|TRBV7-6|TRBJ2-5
CASSQELQEGETQYF
TGTGCCAGCAGCCAAGAACTACAGGAGGGAGAGACCCAGTACTTC
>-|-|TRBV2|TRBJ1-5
CASSVASGLQPQHF
TGTGCCAGCAGTGTGGCTAGCGGCCTTCAGCCCCAGCATTTT
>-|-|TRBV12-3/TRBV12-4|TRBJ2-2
CASSYVGGGTGELFF
TGTGCCAGCAGTTACGTTGGTGGCGGCACCGGGGAGCTGTTTTTT
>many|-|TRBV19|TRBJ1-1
CASRSLDISMNTEAFF
TGTGCCAGTAGGTCCTTGGACATCTCCATGAACACTGAAGCTTTCTTT
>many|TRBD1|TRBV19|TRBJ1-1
CASSRDREGTEAFF
TGTGCCAGTAGTCGAGACAGGGAAGGGACTGAAGCTTTCTTT
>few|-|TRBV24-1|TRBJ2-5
CATRLGAQETQYF
TGTGCCACCCGACTAGGGGCCCAAGAGACCCAGTACTTC